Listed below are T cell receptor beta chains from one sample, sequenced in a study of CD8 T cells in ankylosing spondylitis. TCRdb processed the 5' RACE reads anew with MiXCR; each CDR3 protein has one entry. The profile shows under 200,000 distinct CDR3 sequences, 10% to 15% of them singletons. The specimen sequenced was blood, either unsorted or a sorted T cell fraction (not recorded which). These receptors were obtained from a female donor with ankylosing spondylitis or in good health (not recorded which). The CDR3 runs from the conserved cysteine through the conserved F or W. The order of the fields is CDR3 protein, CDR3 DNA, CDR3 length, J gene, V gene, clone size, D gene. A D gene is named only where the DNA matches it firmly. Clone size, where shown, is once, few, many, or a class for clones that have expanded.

CDR3: CASSQSVRGRGGSYEQYF
DNA: TGTGCCAGCAGCCAATCCGTACGAGGGAGAGGTGGGTCCTACGAGCAGTACTTC
length: 18
J: TRBJ2-7
V: TRBV16
size: few
D: NA

CDR3: CASSHMGGSTGELFF
DNA: TGTGCCAGCAGCCACATGGGCGGGAGCACCGGGGAGCTGTTTTTT
length: 15
J: TRBJ2-2
V: TRBV5-6
size: many
D: TRBD2

CDR3: CASSQDVTTGLGFEQFF
DNA: TGCGCCAGCAGCCAGGATGTGACAACCGGACTGGGTTTTGAGCAGTTCTTC
length: 17
J: TRBJ2-1
V: TRBV4-1
size: NA
D: NA

CDR3: CASTFGRRVGYGYTF
DNA: TGTGCCAGCACCTTTGGGCGCCGAGTGGGCTATGGCTACACCTTC
length: 15
J: TRBJ1-2
V: TRBV12-3/TRBV12-4
size: NA
D: NA

CDR3: CASSVAGTGVNTEAFF
DNA: TGTGCCAGCAGCGTAGCTGGAACAGGGGTCAACACTGAAGCTTTCTTT
length: 16
J: TRBJ1-1
V: TRBV9
size: few
D: TRBD1

CDR3: CATISGSGRVEDTQYF
DNA: TGTGCCACTATAAGCGGTAGCGGGAGGGTCGAGGATACGCAGTATTTT
length: 16
J: TRBJ2-3
V: TRBV7-9
size: many
D: TRBD2

CDR3: CASSLRLAGNTGELFF
DNA: TGCGCCAGCAGCTTGAGACTAGCGGGCAACACCGGGGAGCTGTTTTTT
length: 16
J: TRBJ2-2
V: TRBV5-1
size: many
D: TRBD2

CDR3: CASGTGDLYGYTF
DNA: TGCGCCAGCGGGACAGGGGACCTCTATGGCTACACCTTC
length: 13
J: TRBJ1-2
V: TRBV5-1
size: many
D: TRBD1

CDR3: CASSQARPTGPGNTIYF
DNA: TGTGCCAGCAGCCAAGCGCGCCCGACAGGGCCAGGAAACACCATATATTTT
length: 17
J: TRBJ1-3
V: TRBV4-2
size: many
D: TRBD1

CDR3: CATSPTPSGHEQYF
DNA: TGTGCCACCAGTCCGACTCCCTCTGGGCACGAGCAGTACTTC
length: 14
J: TRBJ2-7
V: TRBV24-1
size: many
D: NA

CDR3: CASSYGPLGAGHEQFF
DNA: TGTGCCAGCAGCTACGGACCGTTGGGAGCTGGGCATGAGCAGTTCTTC
length: 16
J: TRBJ2-1
V: TRBV7-8
size: few
D: NA

CDR3: CASSPRLAGVTGELFF
DNA: TGTGCCAGCTCACCTCGACTAGCGGGGGTCACCGGGGAGCTGTTTTTT
length: 16
J: TRBJ2-2
V: TRBV18
size: many
D: TRBD2

CDR3: CASSLGLLGQPQHF
DNA: TGCGCCAGCAGCTTGGGGCTCTTGGGACAGCCCCAGCATTTT
length: 14
J: TRBJ1-5
V: TRBV5-1
size: NA
D: NA